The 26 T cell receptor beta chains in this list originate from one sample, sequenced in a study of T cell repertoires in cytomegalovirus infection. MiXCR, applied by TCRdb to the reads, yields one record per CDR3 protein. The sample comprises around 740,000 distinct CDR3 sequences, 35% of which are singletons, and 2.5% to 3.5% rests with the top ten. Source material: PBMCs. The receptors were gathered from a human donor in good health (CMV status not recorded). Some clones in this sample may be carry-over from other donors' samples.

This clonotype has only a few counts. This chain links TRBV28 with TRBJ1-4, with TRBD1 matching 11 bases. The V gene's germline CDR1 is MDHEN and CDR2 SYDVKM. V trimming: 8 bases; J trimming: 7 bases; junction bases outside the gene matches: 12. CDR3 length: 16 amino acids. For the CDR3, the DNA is TGTGCCAGCCGACCCTCAGTCGGGACAGGGGGTGAAAAACTGTTTTTT. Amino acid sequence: CASRPSVGTGGEKLFF.

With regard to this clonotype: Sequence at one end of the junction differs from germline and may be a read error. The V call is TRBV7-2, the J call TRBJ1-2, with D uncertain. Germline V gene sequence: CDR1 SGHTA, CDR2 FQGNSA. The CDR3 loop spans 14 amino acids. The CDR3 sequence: CASSPRPANYVYTF. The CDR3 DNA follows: TGTGCCAGCAGCCCACGTCCGGCTAACTATGTCTACACCTTC.

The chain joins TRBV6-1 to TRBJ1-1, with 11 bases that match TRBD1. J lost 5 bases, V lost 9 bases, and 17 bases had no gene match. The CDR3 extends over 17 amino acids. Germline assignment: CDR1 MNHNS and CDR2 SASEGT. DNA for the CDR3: TGTGCCAGTAAGATCATGGGGACAGGGGGATTGGGGACTGAAGCTTTCTTT. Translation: CASKIMGTGGLGTEAFF.

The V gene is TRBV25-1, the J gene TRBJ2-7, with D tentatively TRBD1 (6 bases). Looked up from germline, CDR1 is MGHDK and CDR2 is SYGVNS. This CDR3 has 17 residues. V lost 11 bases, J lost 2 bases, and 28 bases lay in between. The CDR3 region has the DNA TGTGCCTCTCATCCGGACAGCATACCATTCTTTACCTACGAGCAGTACTTC. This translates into CASHPDSIPFFTYEQYF.

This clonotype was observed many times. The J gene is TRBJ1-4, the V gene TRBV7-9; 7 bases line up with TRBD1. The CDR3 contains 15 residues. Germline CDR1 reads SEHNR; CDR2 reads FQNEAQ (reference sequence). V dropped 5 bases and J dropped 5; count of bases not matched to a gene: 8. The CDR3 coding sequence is TGTGCCAGCAGCCCAACGGGACAGCTAAATGAAAAACTGTTTTTT. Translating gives CASSPTGQLNEKLFF.

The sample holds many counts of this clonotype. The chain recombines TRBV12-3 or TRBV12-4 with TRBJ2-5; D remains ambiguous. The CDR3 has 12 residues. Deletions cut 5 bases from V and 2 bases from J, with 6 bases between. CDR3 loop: CASSQGQETQYF. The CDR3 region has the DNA TGTGCCAGCAGTCAAGGGCAAGAGACCCAGTACTTC.

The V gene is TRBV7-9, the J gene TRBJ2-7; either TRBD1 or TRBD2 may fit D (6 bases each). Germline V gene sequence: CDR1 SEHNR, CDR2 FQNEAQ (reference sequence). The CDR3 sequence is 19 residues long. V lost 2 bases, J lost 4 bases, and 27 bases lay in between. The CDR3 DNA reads TGTGCCAGCAGCTTATATGGGGGGCTCGTTCAGCGGGCGTCGTACGAGCAGTACTTC. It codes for CASSLYGGLVQRASYEQYF. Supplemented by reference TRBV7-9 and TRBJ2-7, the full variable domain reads DTGVSQNPRHKITKRGQNVTFRCDPISEHNRLYWYRQTLGQGPEFLTYFQNEAQLEKSRLLSDRFSAERPKGSFSTLEIQRTEQGDSAMYLCASSLYGGLVQRASYEQYFGPGTRLTVT.

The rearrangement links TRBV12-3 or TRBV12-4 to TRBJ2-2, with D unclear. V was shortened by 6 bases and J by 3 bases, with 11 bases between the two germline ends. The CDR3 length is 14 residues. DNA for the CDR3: TGTGCCAGCAGCTCCGGTGGACACACCGGGGAGCTGTTTTTT. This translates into CASSSGGHTGELFF.

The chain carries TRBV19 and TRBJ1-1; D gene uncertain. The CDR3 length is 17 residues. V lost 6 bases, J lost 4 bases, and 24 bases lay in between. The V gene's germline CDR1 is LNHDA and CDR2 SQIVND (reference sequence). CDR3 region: CASRNLLRDFEGTEAFF. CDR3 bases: TGTGCCAGTAGAAACCTCTTGCGGGATTTTGAGGGCACTGAAGCTTTCTTT.

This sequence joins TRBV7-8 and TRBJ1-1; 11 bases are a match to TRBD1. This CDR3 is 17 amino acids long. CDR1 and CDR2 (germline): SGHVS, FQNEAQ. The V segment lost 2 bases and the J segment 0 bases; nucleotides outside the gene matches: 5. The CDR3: CASSLRTGGRLNTEAFF. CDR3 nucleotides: TGTGCCAGCAGCTTAAGGACAGGGGGCCGGTTGAACACTGAAGCTTTCTTT.

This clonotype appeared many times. CDR3 sequence reads: CASSLISRISAWTF. CDR3 DNA sequence: TGTGCCAGCAGCTTGATTTCTCGCATCTCCGCATGGACCTTC. This rearrangement joins TRBV11-2 to TRBJ1-2; no clear D gene. Germline values: CDR1 SGHAT, CDR2 FQNNGV. The CDR3 has 14 amino acids. The germline V and J ends were trimmed by 3 bases and 14 bases, with 22 bases remaining between them.

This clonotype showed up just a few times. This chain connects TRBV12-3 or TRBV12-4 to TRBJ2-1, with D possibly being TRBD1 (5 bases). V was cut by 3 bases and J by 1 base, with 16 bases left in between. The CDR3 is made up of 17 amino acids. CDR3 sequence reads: CASSLVQGSVSYNEQFF. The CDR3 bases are TGTGCCAGCAGTTTGGTCCAGGGAAGTGTTTCCTACAATGAGCAGTTCTTC.

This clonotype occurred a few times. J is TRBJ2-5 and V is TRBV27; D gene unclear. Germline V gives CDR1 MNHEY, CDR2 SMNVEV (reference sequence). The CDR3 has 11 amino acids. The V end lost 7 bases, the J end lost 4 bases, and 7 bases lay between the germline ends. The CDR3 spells CASMARETQYF. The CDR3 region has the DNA TGTGCCAGCATGGCGAGAGAGACCCAGTACTTC.

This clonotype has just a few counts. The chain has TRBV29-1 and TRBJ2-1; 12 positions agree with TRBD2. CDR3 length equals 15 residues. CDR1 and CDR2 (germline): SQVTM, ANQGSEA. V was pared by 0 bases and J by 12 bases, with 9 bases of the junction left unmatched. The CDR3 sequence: CSVEDWASGGVGQFF. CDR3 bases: TGCAGCGTTGAAGATTGGGCTAGCGGGGGGGTGGGGCAGTTCTTC.

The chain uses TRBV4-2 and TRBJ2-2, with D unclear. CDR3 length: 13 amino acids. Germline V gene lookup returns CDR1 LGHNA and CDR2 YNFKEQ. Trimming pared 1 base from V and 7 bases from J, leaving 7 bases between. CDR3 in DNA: TGTGCCAGCAGCCAAGGGGTCGGCGGGGAGCTGTTTTTT. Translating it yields CASSQGVGGELFF.

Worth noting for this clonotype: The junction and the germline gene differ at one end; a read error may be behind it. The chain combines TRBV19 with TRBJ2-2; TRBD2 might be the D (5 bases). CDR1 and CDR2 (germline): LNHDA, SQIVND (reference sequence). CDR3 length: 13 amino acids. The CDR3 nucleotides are TGTGCCAGTAGTATTAGTGGCACCGGGGAGCTGGTTTTT. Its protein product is CASSISGTGELVF.

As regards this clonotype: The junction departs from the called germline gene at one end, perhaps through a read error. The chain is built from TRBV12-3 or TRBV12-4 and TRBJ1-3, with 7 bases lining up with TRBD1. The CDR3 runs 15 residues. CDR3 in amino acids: CASRGDSRSVNTIYF. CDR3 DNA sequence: TGTGCCAGCAGAGGGGACAGCCGGTCTGTAAACACCATATATTTT.

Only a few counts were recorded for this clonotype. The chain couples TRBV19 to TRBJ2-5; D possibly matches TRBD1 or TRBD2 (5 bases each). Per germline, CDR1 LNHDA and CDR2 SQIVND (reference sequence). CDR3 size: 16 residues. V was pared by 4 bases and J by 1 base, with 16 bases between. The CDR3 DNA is TGTGCCAGTAGTAAAGGGACCACCAATTTCCAAGAGACCCAGTACTTC. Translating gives CASSKGTTNFQETQYF.

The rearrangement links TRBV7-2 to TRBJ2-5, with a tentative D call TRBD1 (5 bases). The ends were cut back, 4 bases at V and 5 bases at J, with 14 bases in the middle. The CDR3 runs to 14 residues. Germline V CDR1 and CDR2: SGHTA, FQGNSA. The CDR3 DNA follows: TGTGCCAGCAGCTCCGACCAGGGTTGGGAGACCCAGTACTTC. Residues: CASSSDQGWETQYF.

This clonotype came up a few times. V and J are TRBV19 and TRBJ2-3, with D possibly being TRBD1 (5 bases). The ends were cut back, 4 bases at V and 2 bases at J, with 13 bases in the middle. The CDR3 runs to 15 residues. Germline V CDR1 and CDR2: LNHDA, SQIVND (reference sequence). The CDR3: CASSTDTSPTDTQYF. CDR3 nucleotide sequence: TGTGCCAGTAGTACGGACACTTCACCCACAGATACGCAGTATTTT.

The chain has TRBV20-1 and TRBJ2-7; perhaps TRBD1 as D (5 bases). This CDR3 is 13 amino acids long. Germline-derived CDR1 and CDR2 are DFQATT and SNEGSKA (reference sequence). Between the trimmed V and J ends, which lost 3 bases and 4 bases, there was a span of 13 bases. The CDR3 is CSASREQKYEQYF. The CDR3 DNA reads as TGCAGTGCTAGCAGGGAACAAAAATACGAGCAGTACTTC.

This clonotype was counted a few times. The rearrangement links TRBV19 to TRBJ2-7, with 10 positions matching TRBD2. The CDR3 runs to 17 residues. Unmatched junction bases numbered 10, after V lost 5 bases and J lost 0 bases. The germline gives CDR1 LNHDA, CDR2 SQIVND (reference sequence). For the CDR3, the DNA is TGTGCCAGTAGTGCGTCGAATCTAGCGGGAGTCTCCTACGAGCAGTACTTC. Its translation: CASSASNLAGVSYEQYF.

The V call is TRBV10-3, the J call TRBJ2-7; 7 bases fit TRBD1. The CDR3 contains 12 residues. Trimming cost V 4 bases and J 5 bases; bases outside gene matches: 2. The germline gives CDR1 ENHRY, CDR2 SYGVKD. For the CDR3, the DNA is TGTGCCATCAGTGTGGACAGGAACGAGCAGTACTTC. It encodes CAISVDRNEQYF.

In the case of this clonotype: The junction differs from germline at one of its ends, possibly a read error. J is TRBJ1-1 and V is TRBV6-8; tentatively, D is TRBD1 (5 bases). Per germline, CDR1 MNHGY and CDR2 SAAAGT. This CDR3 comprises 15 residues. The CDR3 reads CARSPEGQVNTEAFF. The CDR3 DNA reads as TGTGCCCGCAGCCCTGAGGGGCAAGTGAACACTGAAGCTTTCTTT.

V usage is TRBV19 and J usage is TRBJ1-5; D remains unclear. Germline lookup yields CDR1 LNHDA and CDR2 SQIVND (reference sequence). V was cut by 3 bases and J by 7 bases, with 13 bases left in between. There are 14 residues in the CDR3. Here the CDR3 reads CASSIPPSGQPQHF. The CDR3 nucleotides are TGTGCCAGTAGTATCCCTCCATCGGGGCAGCCCCAGCATTTT.

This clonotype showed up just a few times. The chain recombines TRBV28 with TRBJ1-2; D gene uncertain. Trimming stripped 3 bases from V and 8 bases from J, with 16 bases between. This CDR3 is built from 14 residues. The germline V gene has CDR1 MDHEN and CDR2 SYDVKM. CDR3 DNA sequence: TGTGCCAGCAGTTTCCGAGATTTGAACAAAGGCTACACCTTC. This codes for CASSFRDLNKGYTF.